This TCR beta chain was sequenced for a study of T cells in localized non-small cell lung cancer. Study-wide results and caveats: Uninvolved adjacent lung showed the highest T cell clonality, exceeding tumor. Adjacent lung was found to contain a median approximately 60 of the top 100 tumor clones. Higher adjacent-lung clonality was associated with shorter survival.

Germline V gene data show CDR1 as SGHNT and CDR2 as YENEEA. The CDR3 covers 14 residues. J lost 8 bases, V lost 2 bases, and 5 bases had no gene match. The method was immunoSEQ multiplex PCR; TCRdb's version includes in-frame clones alone and lacks a portion of them. Counted here are some 2,000 clones, roughly 25% occurring once; the ten biggest clones make up roughly 15%. This clone was observed a handful of times. Antigen unknown. Material: normal lung tissue next to the tumor, obtained before any cancer treatment. The clonotype comes from a female donor at least 60 years old with stage III squamous cell lung carcinoma. The V call is TRBV11-3, the J call TRBJ2-1, with 8 nucleotides matching TRBD2. CDR3 region: CASSLNGGEYEQFF. As DNA, the CDR3 is TGTGCCAGCAGCTTAAACGGGGGGGAGTATGAGCAGTTCTTC.